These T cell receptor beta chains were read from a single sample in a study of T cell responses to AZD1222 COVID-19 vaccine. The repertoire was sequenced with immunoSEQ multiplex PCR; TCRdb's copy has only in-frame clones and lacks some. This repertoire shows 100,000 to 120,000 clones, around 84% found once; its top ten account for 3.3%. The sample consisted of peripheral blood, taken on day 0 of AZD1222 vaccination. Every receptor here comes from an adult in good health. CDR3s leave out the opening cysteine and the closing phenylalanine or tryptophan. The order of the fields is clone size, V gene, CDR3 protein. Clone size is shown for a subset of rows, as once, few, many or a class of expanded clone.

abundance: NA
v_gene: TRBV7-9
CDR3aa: ASSLGALGTEAF

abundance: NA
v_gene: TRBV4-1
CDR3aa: ASSQGSGSEAF

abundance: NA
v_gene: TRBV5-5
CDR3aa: ASSLVWDNEQF

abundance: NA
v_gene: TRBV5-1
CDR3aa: ASSQLGAGGFGNTIY

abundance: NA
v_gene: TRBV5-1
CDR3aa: ASSPGTADYT

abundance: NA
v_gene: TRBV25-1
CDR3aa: ASSKDETGSSIL

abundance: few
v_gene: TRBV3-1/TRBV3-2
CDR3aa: ASSQEGRGPSDYGYT

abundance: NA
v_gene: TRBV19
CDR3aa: ASSIATLGPRRTQY

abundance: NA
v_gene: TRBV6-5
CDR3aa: ASSYSGPRGAF

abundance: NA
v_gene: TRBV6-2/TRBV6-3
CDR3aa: ASSTRQGQQF

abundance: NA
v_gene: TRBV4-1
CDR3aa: ASSPRFGGRGTEAF

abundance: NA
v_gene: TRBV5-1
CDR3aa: ASSFQGPSYEQY

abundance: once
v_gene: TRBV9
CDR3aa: ASTPRVPSGAPDTQY

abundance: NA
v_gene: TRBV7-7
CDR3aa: ASSPGTSGGSTGLF

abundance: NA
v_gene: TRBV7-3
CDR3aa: ASSPTRDQPQH

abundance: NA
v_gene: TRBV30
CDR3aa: AWSPGGPQETQY

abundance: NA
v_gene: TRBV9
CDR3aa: ASSAGGQGEAYEQY

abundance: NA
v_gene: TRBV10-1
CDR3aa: ASSVGGQRETQY

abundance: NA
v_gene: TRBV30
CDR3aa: AWTRLGAGKTEAF

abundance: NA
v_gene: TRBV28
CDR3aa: ASSLTNNGELF

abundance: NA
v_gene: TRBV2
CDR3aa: ASSEDRWNTEAF

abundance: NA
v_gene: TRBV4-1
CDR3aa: ASLNPGRSDTQY

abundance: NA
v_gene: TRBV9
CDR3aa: ASSDPRSNYGYT

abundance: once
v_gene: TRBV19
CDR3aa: ASSQGLSLETQY

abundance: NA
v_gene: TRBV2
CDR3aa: ASTRRGTEEQY

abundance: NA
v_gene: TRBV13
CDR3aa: ASSLVGQGGEKLF

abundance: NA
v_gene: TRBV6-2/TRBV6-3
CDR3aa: ASSRNRLAGATNTGELF

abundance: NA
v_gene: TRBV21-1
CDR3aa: ASSKGRGDHYNEQF

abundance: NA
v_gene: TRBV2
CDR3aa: ASREDRLVAF

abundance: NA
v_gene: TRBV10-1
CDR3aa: ASSGGGVDTQY